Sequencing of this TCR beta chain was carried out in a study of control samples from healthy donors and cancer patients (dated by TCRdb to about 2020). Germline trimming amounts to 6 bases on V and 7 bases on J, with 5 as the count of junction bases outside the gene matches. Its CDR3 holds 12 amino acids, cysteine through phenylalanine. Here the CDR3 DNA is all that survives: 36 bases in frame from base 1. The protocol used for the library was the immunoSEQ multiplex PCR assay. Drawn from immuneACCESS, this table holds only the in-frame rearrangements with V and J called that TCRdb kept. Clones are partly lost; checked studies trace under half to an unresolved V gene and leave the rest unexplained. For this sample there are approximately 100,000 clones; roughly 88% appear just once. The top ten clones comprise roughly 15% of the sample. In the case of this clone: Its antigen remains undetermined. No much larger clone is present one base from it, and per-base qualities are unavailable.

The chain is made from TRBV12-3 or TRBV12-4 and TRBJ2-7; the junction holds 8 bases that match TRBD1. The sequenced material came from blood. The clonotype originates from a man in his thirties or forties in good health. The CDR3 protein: CASSRTGWEQYF. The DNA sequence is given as TGTGCCAGCAGCCGGACAGGGTGGGAGCAGTACTTC.